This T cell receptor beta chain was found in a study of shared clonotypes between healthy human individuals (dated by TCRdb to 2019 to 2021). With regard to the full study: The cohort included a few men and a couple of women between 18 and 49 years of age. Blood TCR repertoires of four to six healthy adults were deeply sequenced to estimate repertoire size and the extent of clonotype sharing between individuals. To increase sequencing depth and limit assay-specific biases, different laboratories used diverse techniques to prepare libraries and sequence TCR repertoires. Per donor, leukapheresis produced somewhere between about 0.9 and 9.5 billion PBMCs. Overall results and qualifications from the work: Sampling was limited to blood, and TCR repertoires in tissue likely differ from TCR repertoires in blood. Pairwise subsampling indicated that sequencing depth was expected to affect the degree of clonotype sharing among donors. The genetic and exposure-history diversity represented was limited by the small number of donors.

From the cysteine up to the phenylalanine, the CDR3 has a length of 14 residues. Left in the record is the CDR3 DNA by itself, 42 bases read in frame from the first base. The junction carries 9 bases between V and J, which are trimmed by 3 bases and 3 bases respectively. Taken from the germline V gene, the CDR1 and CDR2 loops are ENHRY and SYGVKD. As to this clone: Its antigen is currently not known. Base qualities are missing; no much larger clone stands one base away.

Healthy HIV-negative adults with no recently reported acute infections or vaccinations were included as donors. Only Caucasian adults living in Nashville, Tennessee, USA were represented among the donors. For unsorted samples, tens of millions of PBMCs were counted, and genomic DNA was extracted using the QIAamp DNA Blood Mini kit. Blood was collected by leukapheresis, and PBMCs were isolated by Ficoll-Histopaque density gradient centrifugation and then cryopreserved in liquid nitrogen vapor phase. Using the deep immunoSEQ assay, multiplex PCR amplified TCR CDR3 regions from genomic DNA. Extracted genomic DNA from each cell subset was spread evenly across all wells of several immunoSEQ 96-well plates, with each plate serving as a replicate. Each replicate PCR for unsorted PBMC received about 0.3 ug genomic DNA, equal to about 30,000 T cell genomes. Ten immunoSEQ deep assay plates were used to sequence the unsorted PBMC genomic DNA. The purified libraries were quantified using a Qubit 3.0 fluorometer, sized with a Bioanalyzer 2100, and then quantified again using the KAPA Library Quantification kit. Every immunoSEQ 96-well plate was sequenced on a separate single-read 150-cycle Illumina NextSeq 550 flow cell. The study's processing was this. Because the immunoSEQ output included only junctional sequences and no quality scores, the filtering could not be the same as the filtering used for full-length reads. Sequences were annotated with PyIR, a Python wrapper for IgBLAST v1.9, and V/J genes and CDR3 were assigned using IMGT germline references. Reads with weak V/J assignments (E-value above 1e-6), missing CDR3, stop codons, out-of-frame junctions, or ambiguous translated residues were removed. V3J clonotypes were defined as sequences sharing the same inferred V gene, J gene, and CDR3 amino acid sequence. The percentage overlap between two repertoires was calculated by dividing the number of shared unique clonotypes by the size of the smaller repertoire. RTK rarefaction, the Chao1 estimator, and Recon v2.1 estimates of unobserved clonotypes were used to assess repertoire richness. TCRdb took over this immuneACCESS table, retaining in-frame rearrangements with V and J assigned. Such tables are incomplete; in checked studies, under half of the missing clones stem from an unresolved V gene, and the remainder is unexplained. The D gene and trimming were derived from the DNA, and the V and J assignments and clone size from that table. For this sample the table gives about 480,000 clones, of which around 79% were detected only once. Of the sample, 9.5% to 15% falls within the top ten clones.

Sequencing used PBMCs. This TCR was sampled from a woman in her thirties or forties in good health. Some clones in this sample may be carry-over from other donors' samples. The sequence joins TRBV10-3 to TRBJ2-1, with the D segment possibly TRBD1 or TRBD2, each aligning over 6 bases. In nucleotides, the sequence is TGTGCCATCAGTGAAGGAGGGGGCTACAATGAGCAGTTCTTC. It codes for CAISEGGGYNEQFF.